The source of this TCR beta chain is a study of PD-1 blockade in classical Hodgkin lymphoma. Findings of the study overall: When nivolumab was started under 1 year after ASCT, patients were excluded.

With no exception, relapse followed autologous stem cell transplantation in all patients, and brentuximab vedotin exposure varied. Germline V gene lookup returns CDR1 SNHLY and CDR2 FYNNEI. Trimming removed 5 bases from V and 6 bases from J, with 10 bases in between. CDR3 length equals 13 residues. The protocol was immunoSEQ multiplex PCR, while the TCRdb copy is restricted to in-frame clones and leaves out a portion. The sample contains more than 25,000 clones, more than 75% of which appear only once. On this clone: Its antigen remains unidentified.

The receptor was isolated from a human donor with classical Hodgkin lymphoma. Material: peripheral blood mononuclear cells (PBMCs), obtained at baseline. The chain carries TRBV2 and TRBJ1-4, with D unresolved. In DNA form, the CDR3 reads TGTGCCAGCAGTTTCAGCGGGTATGAAAAACTGTTTTTT. Translated: CASSFSGYEKLFF. The entire variable domain, with the rest obtained from reference TRBV2 and TRBJ1-4, is as follows: EPEVTQTPSHQVTQMGQEVILRCVPISNHLYFYWYRQILGQKVEFLVSFYNNEISEKSEIFDDQFSVERPDGSNFTLKIRSTKLEDSAMYFCASSFSGYEKLFFGSGTQLSVL.